The 5 T cell receptor beta chains listed next were all sequenced from one sample in a study of Ad26.COV2.S vaccination and SARS-CoV-2 variants. TCRdb keeps only in-frame clones here, not all; method: immunoSEQ multiplex PCR. The top ten hold around 1.7% of the sample, which has over 400,000 clones, approximately 92% seen once. Treatment here: 15 to 20 received Ad26.COV2.S at low or high dose, single or two shots; roughly 5 received placebo; per-sample allocation not given. All samples were drawn on day 63, counting from the first vaccine or placebo injection. Specimen: peripheral blood, collected in a trial of Ad26.COV2.S vaccine versus placebo. Receptors were obtained from a person between 18 and 65 years old who received the Ad26.COV2.S COVID-19 vaccine or a placebo.

This clone occurred a few times. The chain is built from TRBV3-1 (or the pseudogene TRBV3-2) and TRBJ1-5; unclear D gene. The germline V gene encodes CDR1 LGHDT and CDR2 YNNKEL (reference sequence). The CDR3 is 17 amino acids. The V end was cut by 1 base, the J end by 0 bases, with 13 bases between. CDR3 DNA: TGTGCCAGCAGCCAAGGCTTTGGGGAATATAGCAATCAGCCCCAGCATTTT. Translating gives CASSQGFGEYSNQPQHF.

The chain is built from TRBV13 and TRBJ1-2; the match to TRBD1 covers 10 bases. Germline CDR1 PRHDT, CDR2 FYEKMQ (reference sequence). The CDR3 is 15 amino acids. Losses at the gene ends were 5 bases for V and 3 bases for J; bases not matched to a gene: 6. As DNA, the CDR3 is TGTGCCAGCAGCGGAGACAGGGGGCGCGACTATGGCTACACCTTC. It yields the protein CASSGDRGRDYGYTF.

A few counts support this clone. The rearrangement joins TRBV24-1 to TRBJ2-1, with D possibly being TRBD1 or TRBD2 (5 bases each). The CDR3 has 16 amino acids. V lost 2 bases and J lost 10, with 20 bases in between. CDR1 KGHDR and CDR2 SFDVKD come from the germline V gene. The CDR3 region is CATSDSSGAIMEEQFF. The CDR3, as DNA: TGTGCCACCAGTGATTCCTCCGGGGCCATAATGGAGGAGCAGTTCTTC.

The V and J genes are TRBV6-2 or TRBV6-3 and TRBJ1-4, with unresolved D. V was cut by 5 bases and J by 4 bases, with 11 bases left in between. The CDR3 is 14 amino acids. Germline CDR1 and CDR2: MNHEY and SVGEGT. The DNA for the CDR3 is TGTGCCAGCAGTAACTGGGAATTTAATGAAAAACTGTTTTTT. Its protein is CASSNWEFNEKLFF.

This rearrangement joins TRBV4-1 to TRBJ2-3; D not certain. V was clipped by 0 bases and J by 0 bases, with 13 bases between them. CDR1 and CDR2 from the germline V gene are MGHRA and YSYEKL. The CDR3 length is 17 residues. CDR3 in DNA: TGCGCCAGCAGCCAAGATCGGTGGCCTCCAAGCACAGATACGCAGTATTTT. It encodes CASSQDRWPPSTDTQYF.